This passage covers 15 T cell receptor beta chains from one sample sequenced in a study of T-cell memory formation after mild COVID-19. TCRdb processed the 5' RACE reads anew with MiXCR; each CDR3 protein has one entry. The sample holds roughly 480,000 distinct CDR3 sequences, 20% to 30% seen once. Sequencing input: PBMCs or a T cell subset sorted from them (not recorded which). The source is an adult woman who had mild COVID-19 (a few samples of this study predate the infection). Cell type and time point are not known.

This clonotype has a handful of counts. V is TRBV9 and J is TRBJ2-1; unclear D gene. V lost 3 bases and J 0 bases, leaving 10 bases between the germline ends. This CDR3 region has 15 residues. Germline assignment: CDR1 SGDLS and CDR2 YYNGEE. The CDR3 nucleotides read TGTGCCAGCAGCGGCAGGTTCAGCTCCTACAATGAGCAGTTCTTC. Its protein is CASSGRFSSYNEQFF.

A few counts support this clonotype. The chain has TRBV15 and TRBJ2-5; 8 bases map to TRBD1. From germline, CDR1 is LNHNV and CDR2 YYDKDF (reference sequence). V was clipped by 3 bases and J by 3 bases; unmatched bases: 6. The CDR3 is made up of 15 amino acids. DNA for the CDR3: TGTGCCACCAGCAGGCCGGGACAGGTGAAAGAGACCCAGTACTTC. Translating it yields CATSRPGQVKETQYF.

The rearrangement links TRBV30 to TRBJ2-1; 8 positions match TRBD1. Unmatched junction bases numbered 11, after V lost 2 bases and J lost 8 bases. This CDR3 comprises 15 residues. The V gene's germline CDR1 is GTSNPN and CDR2 SVGIG (reference sequence). CDR3 in DNA: TGTGCCTGGAGTCCAGTTGCAGGGGGCCTAGATGAGCAGTTCTTC. This sequence encodes CAWSPVAGGLDEQFF.

This clonotype was recorded a few times. V is TRBV7-2 and J is TRBJ2-1; D unresolved. V was cut by 5 bases and J by 1 base, with 9 bases left in between. The germline V gene has CDR1 SGHTA and CDR2 FQGNSA. The CDR3 extends over 14 amino acids. CDR3 region: CASSLAYSYNEQFF. CDR3 nucleotides: TGTGCCAGCAGCCTTGCGTATTCCTACAATGAGCAGTTCTTC. The full variable domain, rest sourced from reference TRBV7-2 and TRBJ2-1, is GAGVSQSPSNKVTEKGKDVELRCDPISGHTALYWYRQSLGQGLEFLIYFQGNSAPDKSGLPSDRFSAERTGGSVSTLTIQRTQQEDSAVYLCASSLAYSYNEQFFGPGTRLTVL.

The rearrangement links TRBV5-6 to TRBJ2-2; D is undetermined. V lost 0 bases and J lost 3, with 6 bases in between. CDR1 is SGHDT and CDR2 is YYEEEE in the germline V gene. The CDR3 spans 14 residues. CDR3 protein: CASSLGHYTGELFF. The CDR3 DNA sequence: TGTGCCAGCAGCTTGGGCCATTACACCGGGGAGCTGTTTTTT.

J is TRBJ1-1 and V is TRBV4-3; the D gene is possibly TRBD1 (5 bases). Deletions cut 0 bases from V and 3 bases from J, with 23 bases between. This CDR3 comprises 19 residues. Germline values: CDR1 LGHNA, CDR2 YSLEER. Here the CDR3 DNA reads TGCGCCAGCAGCCAAGATCGGGGCGGAACGAATCCCCGGGACACTGAAGCTTTCTTT. It encodes CASSQDRGGTNPRDTEAFF.

The chain is built from TRBV5-1 and TRBJ2-1, with TRBD1 matching 8 bases. The V gene's germline CDR1 is SGHRS and CDR2 YFSETQ. This CDR3 spans 15 amino acids. J was trimmed by 8 bases and V by 1 base; bases with no gene match: 8. Here the CDR3 reads CASSLMDRVADEQFF. The DNA for the CDR3 is TGCGCCAGCAGCTTGATGGACAGGGTGGCTGATGAGCAGTTCTTC.

V and J are TRBV7-9 and TRBJ2-5; D is possibly TRBD1 or TRBD2 (5 bases each). CDR1 and CDR2 from the germline V gene are SEHNR and FQNEAQ (reference sequence). The CDR3 runs 15 residues. Trimming shortened V by 3 bases and J by 3 bases, and 14 bases separated the two germline ends. CDR3 protein: CASSFEGMGEETQYF. DNA of the CDR3: TGTGCCAGCAGCTTTGAGGGGATGGGGGAAGAGACCCAGTACTTC.

The genes are TRBV12-3 or TRBV12-4 and TRBJ2-4; D is perhaps TRBD1 or TRBD2 (5 bases each). Trimming pared 6 bases from V and 0 bases from J, leaving 18 bases between. This CDR3 region has 17 residues. CDR3 sequence: CASSPRAGAGAKNIQYF. The CDR3 DNA is TGTGCCAGCAGCCCCAGGGCTGGGGCGGGAGCCAAAAACATTCAGTACTTC.

The chain combines TRBV6-1 with TRBJ2-1, with D perhaps TRBD1 (6 bases). Germline loops: CDR1 MNHNS, CDR2 SASEGT. The CDR3 is made up of 14 amino acids. Trimming shortened V by 6 bases and J by 8 bases, and 17 bases separated the two germline ends. The CDR3 sequence is CASRPVWGLDEQFF. DNA for the CDR3: TGTGCCAGCAGGCCCGTATGGGGGCTCGATGAGCAGTTCTTC.

This clonotype occurred a few times. The J gene is TRBJ2-7, the V gene TRBV3-1; D gene ambiguous. The germline CDR1 and CDR2 sequences are LGHDT and YNNKEL (reference sequence). Trimming took off 3 bases at V and 1 base at J, with 7 bases between the two ends. This CDR3 spans 13 amino acids. CDR3 bases: TGTGCCAGCAGCCAGGGCTGGTCCTACGAGCAGTACTTC. Translation: CASSQGWSYEQYF.

This sequence joins TRBV6-6 and TRBJ1-3; 9 bases are a match to TRBD1. CDR3 length: 15 residues. The germline gives CDR1 MNHNY, CDR2 SVGAGI (reference sequence). J lost 4 bases, V lost 7 bases, and 8 bases had no gene match. This chain's CDR3 is CASTLETGGGNTIYF. In nucleotides, the CDR3 is TGTGCCAGCACGTTGGAGACAGGGGGAGGAAACACCATATATTTT.

CDR3 sequence: CSVEEARELAGGGNTGELFF. As DNA, the CDR3 is TGCAGCGTTGAAGAAGCCCGAGAACTAGCGGGAGGGGGGAACACCGGGGAGCTGTTTTTT. The J gene is TRBJ2-2, the V gene TRBV29-1; 13 bases are shared with TRBD2. Per the germline V gene, CDR1 is SQVTM and CDR2 is ANQGSEA. The CDR3 consists of 20 residues. Germline trimming cut 0 bases from V and 1 base from J; bases unmatched to any gene: 11.

The V call is TRBV10-3, the J call TRBJ2-7; possible D gene TRBD1, 6 bases. The CDR3 runs to 13 residues. The V gene lost 5 bases and the J gene lost 4 bases, with 12 bases spanning the gap. From germline, CDR1 is ENHRY and CDR2 SYGVKD. As DNA, the CDR3 is TGTGCCATCAGTCCCGGGACATCTTACGAGCAGTACTTC. This encodes CAISPGTSYEQYF.

The chain couples TRBV10-3 to TRBJ2-5; 11 bases are shared with TRBD2. CDR3 length: 16 amino acids. The trim removed 5 bases at V and 4 bases at J, leaving 9 bases unmatched. Germline CDR1 ENHRY, CDR2 SYGVKD. The chain's CDR3 is CAISSEPTSGVETQYF. CDR3 sequence (DNA): TGTGCCATCAGTTCGGAACCGACTAGCGGGGTAGAGACCCAGTACTTC.